This is a list of T cell receptor beta chains from one sample in a study of blood T cell repertoires in COVID-19. The repertoire was sequenced with immunoSEQ multiplex PCR; TCRdb's copy has only in-frame clones and lacks some. The sample lists 400,000 to 500,000 clones, 75% to 90% seen once, with around 1.4% in the top ten. Sequencing used peripheral blood. The receptors stem from a woman aged 30 to 39 with active or convalescent COVID-19. Each CDR3 is given with its conserved first and last residue. The order of the fields is clone size, V gene, J gene, D gene, CDR3 DNA, CDR3 protein. A D gene is named only where the DNA matches it firmly. Not all rows give a size; the values are once, few, many and, for expanded clones, a class.

few,TRBV9,TRBJ2-7,.,TGTGCCAGCAATTCGGACCTAGGACAGCAATTCGAGCAGTACTTC,CASNSDLGQQFEQYF
.,TRBV24-1,TRBJ1-2,.,TGTGCCACCGCAAAGGGGCATATCTATGGCTACACCTTC,CATAKGHIYGYTF
.,TRBV19,TRBJ2-7,TRBD2,TGTGCCAGTAGGATAGCGGGAGGTAACGAGCAGTACTTC,CASRIAGGNEQYF
.,TRBV2,TRBJ2-2,.,TGTGCCAGCCTCACAGGGCGGCCGAACACCGGGGAGCTGTTTTTT,CASLTGRPNTGELFF
.,TRBV5-6,TRBJ1-5,.,TGTGCCAGCAGCTCCGTCGGAGGCGGACAGCCCCAGCATTTT,CASSSVGGGQPQHF
once,TRBV6-1,TRBJ1-5,.,TGTGCCAGCAGTGCCGGAACAGGGACAAGCAATCAGCCCCAGCATTTT,CASSAGTGTSNQPQHF
.,TRBV4-1,TRBJ2-7,TRBD1,TGCGCCAGCAGCCCATATCGGGGGACAGGGGACTACGAGCAGTACTTC,CASSPYRGTGDYEQYF
once,TRBV30,TRBJ1-4,TRBD1,TGTGCCTGGAGACTACCGGACAGGGGTAATGAAAAACTGTTTTTT,CAWRLPDRGNEKLFF
.,TRBV9,TRBJ1-2,TRBD1,TGTGCCAGCAGCGTAGCAGGGGGCGGAACCTATGGCTACACCTTC,CASSVAGGGTYGYTF
.,TRBV4-2,TRBJ1-1,TRBD1,TGTGCCAGCAGCCAAGGGGGGACAGGGAGTTTCACTGAAGCTTTCTTT,CASSQGGTGSFTEAFF
few,TRBV2,TRBJ1-2,TRBD1,TGTGCCAGCAGATTGGGACAGGGGGTTTCGGGCTACACCTTC,CASRLGQGVSGYTF
.,TRBV27,TRBJ1-1,.,TGTGCCAGCAGACCCTCCGGGTTGAACACTGAAGCTTTCTTT,CASRPSGLNTEAFF
.,TRBV27,TRBJ1-3,.,TGTGCCAGCAGTTTATCGATCCCGACAGGACGAAACACCATATATTTT,CASSLSIPTGRNTIYF
.,TRBV9,TRBJ2-1,.,TGTGCCAGCAGCGTAGCTCTCGCAGGGCCCAATGAGCAGTTCTTC,CASSVALAGPNEQFF
once,TRBV10-3,TRBJ1-2,.,TGTGCCATCAGTGACCAGACATTTAGCTATGGCTACACCTTC,CAISDQTFSYGYTF
.,TRBV18,TRBJ1-2,TRBD1,TGTGCCAGCTCACTCGGACAGGGGGAGCTGTTACGGGGCTACACCTTC,CASSLGQGELLRGYTF
.,TRBV9,TRBJ2-5,.,TGTGCCAGCAGCGGGGCTTCTGGGGAGACCCAGTACTTC,CASSGASGETQYF
once,TRBV5-1,TRBJ2-1,TRBD2,TGCGCCAGCAGCTTGGGCGGGAGCGGATACAATGAGCAGTTCTTC,CASSLGGSGYNEQFF
.,TRBV14,TRBJ2-4,.,TGTGCCAGCAGCCAAGGGGCTAGCCCCATTCAGTACTTC,CASSQGASPIQYF
.,TRBV15,TRBJ2-7,.,TGTGCCACCAGCAGAGCCCGGGGGAACGAGCAGTACTTC,CATSRARGNEQYF
once,TRBV27,TRBJ1-6,.,TGTGCCAGCAGTTTGAGGGCACCATACTCTAAATCACCCCTCCACTTT,CASSLRAPYSKSPLHF
.,TRBV3-1/TRBV3-2,TRBJ1-1,.,TGTGCCAGCAGCCTACAGGGTCCAAACACTGAAGCTTTCTTT,CASSLQGPNTEAFF
.,TRBV18,TRBJ2-7,TRBD2,TGTGCCAGCTCTCGGGGGGTGGCCTACGAGCAGTACTTC,CASSRGVAYEQYF
.,TRBV5-5,TRBJ2-3,.,TGTGCCAGCAGCTTGGGACAGAGCACAGATACGCAGTATTTT,CASSLGQSTDTQYF
.,TRBV4-1,TRBJ1-1,.,TGCGCCAGCAGCCAAGATACCCTTATGGGGCAGACAAACACTGAAGCTTTCTTT,CASSQDTLMGQTNTEAFF
.,TRBV18,TRBJ1-1,TRBD1,TGTGCCAGCTCTCAACGCACCGGGACAGCGAACACTGAAGCTTTCTTT,CASSQRTGTANTEAFF
.,TRBV30,TRBJ1-1,TRBD1,TGTGCCTGGAGTGACAGGGGGCTTGGGAACACTGAAGCTTTCTTT,CAWSDRGLGNTEAFF
.,TRBV28,TRBJ2-1,TRBD2,TGTGCCAGCAGTGCCCTAGCGGCAAGCTCCTACAATGAGCAGTTCTTC,CASSALAASSYNEQFF
.,TRBV19,TRBJ1-1,.,TGTGCCAGTAGTATAGACCCCCAGGCCCTGAACACTGAAGCTTTCTTT,CASSIDPQALNTEAFF
once,TRBV27,TRBJ1-3,.,TGTGCCAGCAGGACACAGGCCCAGGATGGAAACACCATATATTTT,CASRTQAQDGNTIYF
.,TRBV27,TRBJ1-5,.,TGTGCCAGCAGTTTATCTGCAGGCAGCAATCAGCCCCAGCATTTT,CASSLSAGSNQPQHF
.,TRBV7-9,TRBJ1-5,.,TGTGCCAGCAGCGACCGAGAGGCCGCTCTCCAGCATTTT,CASSDREAALQHF
.,TRBV29-1,TRBJ2-7,.,TGCGGAGGGGACTTCTTTGGGAAGCAGTACTTC,CGGDFFGKQYF
.,TRBV3-1/TRBV3-2,TRBJ2-1,TRBD2,TGTGCCAGCAGCCCTCCCGGGACTAGCGGGAGGACCTCCTACAATGAGCAGTTCTTC,CASSPPGTSGRTSYNEQFF
few,TRBV15,TRBJ1-4,TRBD1,TGTGCCACCAGCCAGGGGGCCACTAATGAAAAACTGTTTTTT,CATSQGATNEKLFF
.,TRBV9,TRBJ1-2,.,TGTGCCAGCAGCCCGACGACAGGCACCAACTATGGCTACACCTTC,CASSPTTGTNYGYTF